These 4 T cell receptor beta chains were all obtained from the same sample, sequenced in a study of T cells in Graves' hyperthyroidism and ophthalmopathy. There were TCR beta CDR3 regions amplified from RNA transcripts. The TCR CDR3 first-round RT-PCR relied on the HTBI primer set. TCRdb reprocessed the multiplex PCR reads via MiXCR and lists one record per CDR3 protein. This table has around 520,000 distinct CDR3 sequences, around 15% appearing once. The specimen sequenced was blood. Source of these receptors: a woman aged 40 to 50 with Graves' hyperthyroidism.

The V call is TRBV7-3, the J call TRBJ2-1; D unclear. This CDR3 contains 13 residues. Trimming left V 5 bases short and J 6 bases short, with 11 bases between. The V gene's germline CDR1 is SGHTA and CDR2 FQGTGA. The CDR3 nucleotides are TGTGCCAGCAGCCCAAGTCGGGTCAATGAGCAGTTCTTC. Protein product: CASSPSRVNEQFF.

The rearrangement joins TRBV5-1 to TRBJ1-1; 7 bases fit TRBD1. The CDR3 runs to 16 residues. The germline V gene encodes CDR1 SGHRS and CDR2 YFSETQ. Trimming removed 1 base from V and 2 bases from J; junction bases left unmatched: 8. CDR3 bases: TGCGCCAGCAGCTTGACCGGGGACAGAAGAAACACTGAAGCTTTCTTT. It yields the protein CASSLTGDRRNTEAFF.

The rearrangement uses TRBV30 and TRBJ1-2; D unclear. The CDR3 is 17 amino acids. The V end lost 1 base, the J end lost 5 bases, and 23 bases lay between the germline ends. From germline, CDR1 is GTSNPN and CDR2 SVGIG (reference sequence). CDR3 in amino acids: CAWSGPSPFDRGYGYTF. The CDR3 nucleotides are TGTGCCTGGAGTGGGCCCTCCCCCTTTGACCGAGGTTATGGCTACACCTTC.

There are many counts of this clonotype. The chain links TRBV11-3 to TRBJ1-6; D remains unclear. The ends were cut back, 1 base at V and 10 bases at J, with 5 bases in the middle. Germline CDR1 and CDR2: SGHNT and YENEEA. The CDR3 loop spans 12 amino acids. The CDR3 loop is CASSLGGSPLHF. The CDR3, as DNA: TGTGCCAGCAGCTTAGGAGGGTCACCCCTCCACTTT.